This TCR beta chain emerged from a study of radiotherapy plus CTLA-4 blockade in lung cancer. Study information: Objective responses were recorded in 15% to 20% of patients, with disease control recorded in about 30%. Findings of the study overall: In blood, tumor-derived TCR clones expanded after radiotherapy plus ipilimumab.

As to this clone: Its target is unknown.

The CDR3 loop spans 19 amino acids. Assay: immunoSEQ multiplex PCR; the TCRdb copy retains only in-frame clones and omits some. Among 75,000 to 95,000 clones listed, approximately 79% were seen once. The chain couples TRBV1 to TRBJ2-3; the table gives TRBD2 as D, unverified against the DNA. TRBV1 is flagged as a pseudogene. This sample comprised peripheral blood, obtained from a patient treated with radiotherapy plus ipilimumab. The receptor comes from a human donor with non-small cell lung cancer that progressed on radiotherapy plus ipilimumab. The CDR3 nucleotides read TGCACCAGCAGCCAAGATGGGCTAGCGGGATACCGCTTCCGGTATACGCAGTATTTT. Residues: CTSSQDGLAGYRFRYTQYF.